This T cell receptor (beta chain) was captured by sequencing in a study of blood T cell repertoires in COVID-19. Study-wide context: T cells, B-cell-depleted T cells, or PBMCs supplied cDNA or gDNA.

The table came from immunoSEQ multiplex PCR; TCRdb's copy has only in-frame clones and leaves some out. The sample contains approximately 56,000 clones, around 85% of which appear only once. CDR3 length equals 15 residues. In germline, CDR1 is LGHDT, CDR2 YNNKEL (reference sequence). Trimming took 2 bases from V and 2 from J; bases not matched to a gene: 3. The chain is built from TRBV3-1 (or the pseudogene TRBV3-2) and TRBJ2-7; 10 nucleotides line up with TRBD2. The receptor was derived from a woman older than 75 with COVID-19, enrolled during active disease. The source material was peripheral blood. CDR3 sequence (DNA): TGTGCCAGCAGCCAAAGGACTAGCGGAACCTACGAGCAGTACTTC. Its protein product is CASSQRTSGTYEQYF.